These T cell receptor beta chains were read from a single sample in a study of T cells expressing NK-cell markers. From its re-call of the 5' RACE reads, TCRdb lists each CDR3 protein once, without DNA. The table gives about 140,000 distinct CDR3 sequences; the top ten clones make up about 12% of it. The specimen was blood T cells: a sorted CD56 or NKG2C T cell subset, CD4+ or CD8+ T cells, or bulk PBMC T cells (not recorded which). All receptors derive from a man younger than 35 in good health. Both conserved end residues are part of each CDR3.

cdr3_aa | j_call | v_call
CASSFDRGSEAFF | TRBJ1-1 | TRBV27
CASSLGQGWNQPQHF | TRBJ1-5 | TRBV11-2
CAWSQEVVTPYEQFF | TRBJ2-1 | TRBV30
CASSPATGPLYNEQFF | TRBJ2-1 | TRBV19
CTSSQAKPPWGNEQFF | TRBJ2-1 | TRBV1
CSVETRAGAWYNEQFF | TRBJ2-1 | TRBV29-1
CASGGLVYNEQFF | TRBJ2-1 | TRBV2
CASSLGGGEDTQYF | TRBJ2-3 | TRBV5-1
CSATAPLVSTSGPSYYNEQFF | TRBJ2-1 | TRBV20-1
CASSSPGLKNEQFF | TRBJ2-1 | TRBV7-9
CASRGREGLSDEQFF | TRBJ2-1 | TRBV6-1
CASSLWTAESETQYF | TRBJ2-5 | TRBV4-1
CSVEFTGEPQETQYF | TRBJ2-5 | TRBV29-1
CASSPDRDRANTGELFF | TRBJ2-2 | TRBV12-3/TRBV12-4
CASSYHGRPNQPQHF | TRBJ1-5 | TRBV5-6
CASRKRTDSTDTQYF | TRBJ2-3 | TRBV11-2
CATSDRTSATGDTQYF | TRBJ2-3 | TRBV24-1
CASAFGETQYF | TRBJ2-5 | TRBV6-5
CASSADRHSGNTIYF | TRBJ1-3 | TRBV7-9
CASSALSGTYNEQFF | TRBJ2-1 | TRBV27
CASEAASTDTQYF | TRBJ2-3 | TRBV7-9
CASSYLGRVSGFNEQFF | TRBJ2-1 | TRBV27
CASSYSVLAGDEQFF | TRBJ2-1 | TRBV6-2/TRBV6-3
CASSPSTGASYEQYF | TRBJ2-7 | TRBV7-9
CASSVAPTSEYNEQFF | TRBJ2-1 | TRBV9
CASGPTGHSYEQYF | TRBJ2-7 | TRBV6-2/TRBV6-3
CASSQGRLAGEPSEQYF | TRBJ2-7 | TRBV4-1
CASSLTGTLYNEQFF | TRBJ2-1 | TRBV27
CASSLARVHEQYF | TRBJ2-7 | TRBV7-8